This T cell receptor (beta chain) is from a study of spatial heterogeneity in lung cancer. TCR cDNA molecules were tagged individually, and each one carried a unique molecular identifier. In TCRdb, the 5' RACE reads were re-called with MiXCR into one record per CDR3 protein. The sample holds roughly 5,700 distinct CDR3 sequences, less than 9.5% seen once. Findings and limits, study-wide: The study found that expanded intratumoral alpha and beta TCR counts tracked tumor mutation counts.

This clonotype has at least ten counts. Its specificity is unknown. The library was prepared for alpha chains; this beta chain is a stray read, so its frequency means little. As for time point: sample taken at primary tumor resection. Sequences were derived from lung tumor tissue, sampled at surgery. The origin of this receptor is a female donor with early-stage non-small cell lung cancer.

The CDR3: CASNNRGGYGYTF. The CDR3 nucleotides are TGTGCCAGCAACAACAGGGGTGGCTATGGCTACACCTTC. The genes are TRBV7-9 and TRBJ1-2, with TRBD1 identical over 7 bases. There are 13 residues in the CDR3. Germline-derived CDR1 and CDR2 are SEHNR and FQNEAQ (reference sequence). V trimming: 7 bases; J trimming: 4 bases; junction bases outside the gene matches: 6.